The clone carrying this TCR beta chain was picked up one time. The entry originates in a study of blood T cell repertoires in COVID-19. In the study overall: Donors in the United States, Italy and Spain gave samples during acute or convalescent COVID-19. The analysed material was cDNA or gDNA that came from T cells, B-cell-depleted T cells, or PBMCs.

V lost 0 bases, J lost 5 bases, and 8 bases lay in between. The CDR3 consists of 14 residues. Germline CDR1 MGHDK, CDR2 SYGVNS. In the original workflow: Nucleated cell number was recorded as an estimate derived from reference gene primer amplification. Clones were read by immunoSEQ multiplex PCR, and TCRdb kept only the in-frame ones, dropping some. Clone size and V and J calls were adopted from that table, with D and trimming inferred from the DNA. Of some 180,000 clones detected, more than 80% appear once; the ten largest clones hold approximately 7.3%. The sequence came from a human donor in a cohort sampled during active COVID-19. Sequencing was carried out using peripheral blood. V and J are TRBV25-1 and TRBJ2-1, with a tentative D call TRBD1 (5 bases). CDR3 protein: CASSEYGRDNEQFF. The DNA for the CDR3 is TGTGCCAGCAGTGAATACGGCAGGGACAATGAGCAGTTCTTC.